The 21 T cell receptor beta chains below come from one sample, sequenced in a study of CXCR3-negative and CXCR3-positive naive CD8 T cells. UMI-labeled 5' RACE TRB cDNA libraries were prepared from the cells. TCRdb re-called the 5' RACE reads and shows each CDR3 protein once, DNA omitted. Here the sample table reports about 5,500 distinct CDR3 sequences. The specimen was naive CXCR3- CD8+ T cells from blood. Subset indicated: CD45RO-CCR7+CD27+CD95- naive CD8+ T cells lacking CXCR3 (TNR3-). The receptor set was obtained from a human donor in good health. Some clones in this sample may be carry-over from other donors' samples.

By frequency, this clonotype is medium-sized. V usage is TRBV9 and J usage is TRBJ1-2. There are 12 residues in the CDR3. The germline V gene has CDR1 SGDLS and CDR2 YYNGEE. CDR3 region: CASSVARVGYTF.

This chain connects TRBV19 to TRBJ2-3. The germline V gene has CDR1 LNHDA and CDR2 SQIVND (reference sequence). The CDR3 has 15 residues. The chain's CDR3 is CASTRWLSSADTQYF.

The chain recombines TRBV6-2 or TRBV6-3 with TRBJ1-1. The CDR3 covers 15 residues. Looked up from germline, CDR1 is MNHEY and CDR2 is SVGEGT. The CDR3 sequence is CASSFARPMNTEAFF.

This clonotype ranks as medium-sized in terms of frequency. This chain uses TRBV20-1 with TRBJ1-2; TCRdb selects TRBD1, and the lack of DNA leaves this call unchecked. CDR1 and CDR2 (germline): DFQATT, SNEGSKA (reference sequence). The CDR3 spans 12 residues. This CDR3 is CSARDRGDGYTF.

The chain employs TRBV6-5 and TRBJ1-1; the TCRdb call, TRBD1, lacks DNA for checking. The CDR3 has 14 amino acids. Germline loops: CDR1 MNHEY, CDR2 SVGAGI. CDR3 amino acids: CASRADRLNTEAFF.

The V gene is TRBV6-6, the J gene TRBJ2-1; TCRdb's assignment of TRBD1 cannot be checked, as there is no DNA. Germline CDR1 and CDR2: MNHNY and SVGAGI (reference sequence). The CDR3 contains 12 residues. The CDR3 spells CASSQTPPEQFF.

The V call is TRBV15, the J call TRBJ2-2; without DNA, the TCRdb call of TRBD1 cannot be checked. Germline values: CDR1 LNHNV, CDR2 YYDKDF (reference sequence). The CDR3 runs to 16 residues. The CDR3 region is CATSSYRGFDTGELFF.

V is TRBV14 and J is TRBJ2-7; TCRdb's D call, TRBD2, is unchecked because there is no DNA. The CDR3 sequence is 14 residues long. Germline values: CDR1 SGHDN, CDR2 FVKESK. The CDR3 loop reads CASSQVPGGYEQYF.

In terms of frequency, this clonotype is medium-sized (0.01 to 0.1%). V is TRBV7-9 and J is TRBJ2-7; TCRdb proposes TRBD1, but this gene call is untestable without DNA. Germline V gene lookup returns CDR1 SEHNR and CDR2 FQNEAQ (reference sequence). The CDR3 is 13 amino acids. The CDR3 protein is CASGQGSPYEQYF.

According to its frequency, this clonotype is medium-sized (0.01 to 0.1%). CDR3 sequence: CASSQDRGPSYLDTQYF. The chain carries TRBV4-3 and TRBJ2-3; the D gene TCRdb calls, TRBD2, cannot be checked with no DNA. The CDR3 length is 17 residues. Germline V gene data show CDR1 as LGHNA and CDR2 as YSLEER.

This clonotype ranks as medium-sized in terms of frequency. This chain connects TRBV20-1 to TRBJ2-7. Germline V gene lookup returns CDR1 DFQATT and CDR2 SNEGSKA (reference sequence). This CDR3 is 15 amino acids long. CDR3 in amino acids: CSARDTSGPSYEQYF.

This chain joins TRBV7-2 and TRBJ2-3; absent DNA, TCRdb's TRBD2 call cannot be checked. Germline CDR1 and CDR2: SGHTA and FQGNSA. The CDR3 sequence is 15 residues long. The CDR3 spells CASSPAPPGTDTQYF.

Judged by frequency, this clonotype is medium-sized. The chain carries TRBV3-1 and TRBJ1-6; TCRdb designates TRBD1, a call that cannot be tested without DNA. CDR3 length: 18 residues. Per the germline V gene, CDR1 is LGHDT and CDR2 is YNNKEL (reference sequence). CDR3 sequence: CASSPLPTRVQSGSPLHF.

This chain joins TRBV29-1 and TRBJ1-2; the D call of TRBD1 rests on TCRdb alone, since no DNA is present to check it. This CDR3 contains 13 residues. CDR1 SQVTM and CDR2 ANQGSEA come from the germline V gene. This CDR3 is CSVPDRDNYGYTF. Variable domain in full (rest from reference TRBV29-1 and TRBJ1-2): SAVISQKPSRDICQRGTSLTIQCQVDSQVTMMFWYRQQPGQSLTLIATANQGSEATYESGFVIDKFPISRPNLTFSTLTVSNMSPEDSSIYLCSVPDRDNYGYTFGSGTRLTVV.

This clonotype shows up as medium-sized by frequency. The chain uses TRBV19 and TRBJ1-1; checking the TCRdb D call of TRBD1 is not possible without DNA. The V gene's germline CDR1 is LNHDA and CDR2 SQIVND (reference sequence). This CDR3 comprises 15 residues. The CDR3 here is CASRLTGRMNTEAFF.

Frequency places this clonotype as medium-sized. The V call is TRBV29-1, the J call TRBJ2-3. The CDR3 is 12 amino acids. Germline V gene lookup returns CDR1 SQVTM and CDR2 ANQGSEA. The CDR3: CSVGVFTDTQYF.

The chain combines TRBV29-1 with TRBJ2-7; TCRdb's D gene call, TRBD1, goes unchecked for lack of DNA. Germline V gene lookup returns CDR1 SQVTM and CDR2 ANQGSEA. CDR3 length: 13 amino acids. Here the CDR3 reads CSVDGQRPYEQYF.

This chain uses TRBV7-6 with TRBJ2-5; no DNA is available, so the TRBD2 call from TCRdb remains unchecked. Germline loops: CDR1 SGHVS, CDR2 FNYEAQ. The CDR3 is 14 residues long. CDR3 residues: CASRLSGGQETQYF.

The chain employs TRBV11-2 and TRBJ2-5; TCRdb names TRBD2, which stays unverified in the absence of DNA. The germline gives CDR1 SGHAT, CDR2 FQNNGV. This CDR3 contains 16 residues. The CDR3 loop is CASSFPTSGNSETQYF.

V is TRBV3-1 and J is TRBJ2-7; no DNA is available, so the TRBD1 call from TCRdb remains unchecked. The germline V gene encodes CDR1 LGHDT and CDR2 YNNKEL (reference sequence). The length of the CDR3 is 14 residues. The CDR3 sequence: CASSQDPGVYEQYF.

The rearrangement links TRBV20-1 to TRBJ1-1. CDR3 length: 11 residues. Germline V gene data show CDR1 as DFQATT and CDR2 as SNEGSKA (reference sequence). CDR3 in amino acids: CSASWGREAFF.